The 25 T cell receptor beta chains below come from one sample, sequenced in a study of shared clonotypes between healthy human individuals. Positive CCR7 selection of CD45RO-negative cells yielded the naive CD8 cells, and terminally differentiated effector memory CD45RA+ cells were excluded. Assay used: immunoSEQ multiplex PCR; TCRdb lists only in-frame clones, some missing. The sample records hundreds of thousands of clones, around 96% being singletons. The sample was naive CD8+ T cells sorted from blood. The receptors originated from a young woman in good health.

This chain joins TRBV19 and TRBJ1-4; weak D call: TRBD1 (5 bases). The CDR3 loop spans 13 amino acids. V lost 5 bases to trimming and J lost 5 bases, with 9 bases between them. Germline V gives CDR1 LNHDA, CDR2 SQIVND (reference sequence). Here the CDR3 reads CASSGTENEKLFF. The DNA of the CDR3 is TGTGCCAGTAGTGGGACTGAAAATGAAAAACTGTTTTTT.

The chain couples TRBV13 to TRBJ1-2, with D uncertain. Trimming stripped 5 bases from V and 7 bases from J, with 17 bases between. The CDR3 consists of 14 residues. CDR1 is PRHDT and CDR2 is FYEKMQ in the germline V gene (reference sequence). The CDR3 loop reads CASSHGDTLSGYTF. The CDR3 DNA follows: TGTGCCAGCAGCCACGGGGATACACTGAGTGGCTACACCTTC.

The genes are TRBV28 and TRBJ2-7; a weak D match, TRBD1 (6 bases). Trimming took 11 bases from V and 4 from J, leaving 21 bases between them. The CDR3 has 14 residues. Germline V gene lookup returns CDR1 MDHEN and CDR2 SYDVKM. The CDR3: CAAGNRVNSYEQYF. In DNA form, the CDR3 reads TGTGCCGCCGGGAACAGGGTGAATTCGTACGAGCAGTACTTC. The entire variable domain, with the rest obtained from reference TRBV28 and TRBJ2-7, is as follows: DVKVTQSSRYLVKRTGEKVFLECVQDMDHENMFWYRQDPGLGLRLIYFSYDVKMKEKGDIPEGYSVSREKKERFSLILESASTNQTSMYLCAAGNRVNSYEQYFGPGTRLTVT.

In this sample, this clone turned up once. The V and J genes are TRBV7-8 and TRBJ2-7; the match to TRBD2 covers 12 bases. The ends lost 4 bases at V and 1 base at J; junction bases unmatched: 5. Germline CDR1 SGHVS, CDR2 FQNEAQ. The CDR3 has 16 residues. CDR3 sequence: CASSSPTSGSSYEQYF. The CDR3 bases are TGTGCCAGCAGCTCACCGACTAGCGGGAGTTCCTACGAGCAGTACTTC.

The chain recombines TRBV21-1 with TRBJ2-5; the D segment call TRBD2 is taken from the table without a DNA check. TRBV21-1 is designated a pseudogene. The CDR3 extends over 20 amino acids. The CDR3 protein is CASSTLGLAGKILGGETQYF. The CDR3 nucleotides are TGTGCCAGCAGCACCCTGGGACTAGCGGGAAAGATCTTAGGGGGGGAGACCCAGTACTTC.

The V and J genes are TRBV27 and TRBJ2-1; D is perhaps TRBD2 (5 bases). Germline V gene sequence: CDR1 MNHEY, CDR2 SMNVEV (reference sequence). With 3 bases removed from V and 9 bases from J, the gap between germline ends came to 12 bases. This CDR3 contains 13 residues. The CDR3: CASSFRERGEQFF. The CDR3 coding sequence is TGTGCCAGCAGTTTCCGGGAACGCGGTGAGCAGTTCTTC.

V and J are TRBV6-5 and TRBJ1-5, with a possible D match to TRBD1 (5 bases). The ends were cut back, 6 bases at V and 6 bases at J, with 12 bases in the middle. The CDR3 runs 13 residues. Germline-derived CDR1 and CDR2 are MNHEY and SVGAGI. The CDR3 protein is CASRLGEAQPQHF. CDR3 sequence (DNA): TGTGCCAGCAGATTGGGGGAGGCTCAGCCCCAGCATTTT.

This chain joins TRBV7-9 and TRBJ2-5; 8 bases align to TRBD2. Germline V gene lookup returns CDR1 SEHNR and CDR2 FQNEAQ (reference sequence). With 0 bases clipped from V and 0 bases from J, the junction kept 0 bases outside the gene matches. The CDR3 is 15 residues long. DNA of the CDR3: TGTGCCAGCAGCTTAGCTAGCGGGAACCAAGAGACCCAGTACTTC. Protein: CASSLASGNQETQYF.

V is TRBV28 and J is TRBJ1-6; maybe TRBD1 (6 bases). V dropped 8 bases and J dropped 0 bases, with 8 bases sitting between them. The germline V gene has CDR1 MDHEN and CDR2 SYDVKM. The CDR3 spans 14 residues. CDR3 amino acids: CASQGSSYNSPLHF. CDR3 DNA: TGTGCCAGCCAGGGGAGCTCCTATAATTCACCCCTCCACTTT.

The chain employs TRBV10-1 and TRBJ2-7, with D unclear. CDR3 length equals 14 residues. Germline values: CDR1 WNHNN, CDR2 SYGVQD (reference sequence). V lost 3 bases and J 6 bases, leaving 15 bases between the germline ends. CDR3: CASSDGEIASEQYF. The CDR3 nucleotides read TGCGCCAGCAGTGACGGTGAGATAGCAAGCGAGCAGTACTTC.

V gene TRBV14 combines with J gene TRBJ2-7; possibly TRBD2 for D (5 bases). V lost 3 bases and J lost 2, with 11 bases in between. This CDR3 is 14 amino acids long. The germline V gene encodes CDR1 SGHDN and CDR2 FVKESK. CDR3 sequence reads: CASSQAHGAYEQYF. The CDR3 nucleotides are TGTGCCAGCAGCCAGGCTCACGGGGCCTACGAGCAGTACTTC.

The genes are TRBV9 and TRBJ1-1, with TRBD1 as a possible D gene (5 bases). The length of the CDR3 is 15 residues. Trimming took off 6 bases at V and 1 base at J, with 16 bases between the two ends. Germline values: CDR1 SGDLS, CDR2 YYNGEE. The CDR3 loop is CASTQVGEENTEAFF. For the CDR3, the DNA is TGTGCCAGCACTCAAGTGGGGGAAGAGAACACTGAAGCTTTCTTT.

In this sample, this clone turned up once. The chain carries TRBV19 and TRBJ1-1; TRBD1 is a possible D gene (5 bases). The CDR3 sequence is 15 residues long. CDR1 is LNHDA and CDR2 is SQIVND in the germline V gene (reference sequence). V lost 1 base and J lost 3, with 12 bases in between. The DNA for the CDR3 is TGTGCCAGTAGTATAGTGACAGATGGGCACACTGAAGCTTTCTTT. Protein product: CASSIVTDGHTEAFF.

Concerning this clone: Germline is not matched at one junction end, which may reflect a read error. The gene calls are TRBV6-5 and TRBJ1-3; D unresolved. The germline V gene has CDR1 MNHEY and CDR2 SVGAGI. The CDR3 covers 11 residues. This CDR3 is CASSYGDTIYF. The DNA for the CDR3 is TGTGCCAGCAGTTATGGAGACACCATATATTTT.

V and J are TRBV28 and TRBJ2-5; 10 nucleotides align to TRBD1. V dropped 6 bases and J dropped 2; count of bases not matched to a gene: 9. There are 16 residues in the CDR3. CDR1 is MDHEN, CDR2 SYDVKM, per germline. The CDR3 protein is CASSHGPGQGQETQYF. In DNA, the CDR3 is TGTGCCAGCAGCCACGGACCGGGACAGGGGCAAGAGACCCAGTACTTC. Based on the CDR3 plus reference TRBV28 and TRBJ2-5, the full variable domain is DVKVTQSSRYLVKRTGEKVFLECVQDMDHENMFWYRQDPGLGLRLIYFSYDVKMKEKGDIPEGYSVSREKKERFSLILESASTNQTSMYLCASSHGPGQGQETQYFGPGTRLLVL.

The chain combines TRBV7-9 with TRBJ2-7; D gene unclear. Germline V gene data show CDR1 as SEHNR and CDR2 as FQNEAQ (reference sequence). V dropped 3 bases and J dropped 5 bases, with 8 bases sitting between them. This CDR3 is 12 amino acids long. The CDR3 loop reads CASSLTTHEQYF. CDR3 DNA: TGTGCCAGCAGCTTGACCACTCACGAGCAGTACTTC.

The chain carries TRBV28 and TRBJ2-3; D not certain. There are 15 residues in the CDR3. Trimming removed 6 bases from V and 1 base from J, with 14 bases in between. From germline, CDR1 is MDHEN and CDR2 SYDVKM. CDR3 loop: CASSPYFRRTDTQYF. The CDR3 region has the DNA TGTGCCAGCAGCCCGTATTTTCGGCGCACAGATACGCAGTATTTT. The variable domain in full, with the rest retrieved from reference TRBV28 and TRBJ2-3, is DVKVTQSSRYLVKRTGEKVFLECVQDMDHENMFWYRQDPGLGLRLIYFSYDVKMKEKGDIPEGYSVSREKKERFSLILESASTNQTSMYLCASSPYFRRTDTQYFGPGTRLTVL.

This clone showed up just once. Lacking the conserved final phenylalanine or tryptophan, this CDR3 likely reflects a read error. It is unclear where the CDR3 begins or ends on the DNA, so no DNA is shown, and the CDR3 is as TCRdb lists it. This rearrangement joins TRBV19 to TRBJ1-1. The germline CDR1 and CDR2 sequences are LNHDA and SQIVND (reference sequence). A total of 11 residues make up the CDR3, ends included. CDR3 residues: CASTHGTVSVV.

The chain recombines TRBV2 with TRBJ2-2; D remains ambiguous. The CDR3 loop spans 17 amino acids. Per the germline V gene, CDR1 is SNHLY and CDR2 is FYNNEI. V lost 0 bases to trimming and J lost 9 bases, with 20 bases between them. This CDR3 reads CASSEARFSHPRRELFF. As DNA, the CDR3 is TGTGCCAGCAGTGAAGCGCGTTTCAGTCATCCCCGGCGGGAGCTGTTTTTT.

As to this clone: At one end the junction does not follow the germline gene, possibly because of a read error. This chain links TRBV4-1 with TRBJ1-3; D gene uncertain. From germline, CDR1 is MGHRA and CDR2 YSYEKL. CDR3 length equals 15 residues. Here the CDR3 DNA reads TGCGCCAGCGGACTGGACGGAGACTCTGGAGACACCATATATTTT. Amino acids: CASGLDGDSGDTIYF.

The table lists this clone with a count of one. Additional DNA sequences in this sample encode the identical CDR3. This chain links TRBV7-2 with TRBJ2-1, with 10 bases fitting TRBD2. V was pared by 1 base and J by 4 bases, with 1 base of the junction left unmatched. The length of the CDR3 is 15 residues. The germline CDR1 and CDR2 sequences are SGHTA and FQGNSA. CDR3 amino acids: CASSLGTSGYNEQFF. The CDR3 coding sequence is TGTGCCAGCAGCTTAGGGACTAGCGGATACAATGAGCAGTTCTTC.

The chain recombines TRBV5-1 with TRBJ2-1; D remains unclear. The germline V gene has CDR1 SGHRS and CDR2 YFSETQ. The CDR3 sequence is 15 residues long. Between the trimmed V and J ends, which lost 6 bases and 0 bases, there was a span of 13 bases. Here the CDR3 reads CASTSDRSSYNEQFF. The CDR3, as DNA: TGCGCCAGCACCTCAGACCGAAGCTCCTACAATGAGCAGTTCTTC.

This clone was detected once. The chain links TRBV28 to TRBJ2-7; perhaps D is TRBD1 or TRBD2 (5 bases each). Germline V gives CDR1 MDHEN, CDR2 SYDVKM. V was cut by 10 bases and J by 3 bases, with 19 bases left in between. This CDR3 is built from 14 residues. The CDR3 sequence is CATGIEGFSYEQYF. CDR3 DNA: TGTGCCACAGGGATAGAGGGATTTAGCTACGAGCAGTACTTC.

V and J are TRBV9 and TRBJ1-2; D is unclear. Trimming pared 4 bases from V and 11 bases from J, leaving 18 bases between. CDR1 SGDLS and CDR2 YYNGEE come from the germline V gene. This CDR3 has 13 amino acids. CDR3 in amino acids: CASSPGSDAKYTF. CDR3 coding DNA: TGTGCCAGCAGCCCCGGATCTGATGCTAAGTACACCTTC.

The sample holds one count of this clone. The V and J genes are TRBV27 and TRBJ2-6; D is unresolved. The ends were cut back, 2 bases at V and 0 bases at J, with 5 bases in the middle. Germline lookup yields CDR1 MNHEY and CDR2 SMNVEV (reference sequence). CDR3 length: 15 residues. DNA for the CDR3: TGTGCCAGCAGTTTACTCCACTCTGGGGCCAACGTCCTGACTTTC. Encoded protein: CASSLLHSGANVLTF.